The 12 T cell receptor beta chains in this list originate from one sample, sequenced in a study of PD-1 blockade in mismatch repair-deficient tumors. Method: immunoSEQ multiplex PCR; TCRdb's copy keeps in-frame clones and lacks some. The sample contains about 110,000 clones, about 74% of which appear only once. The sequenced sample was peripheral blood, obtained about 60 weeks after starting pembrolizumab. All receptors derive from an adult with mismatch repair-deficient cancer.

The chain joins TRBV5-6 to TRBJ1-5; TRBD1 might be the D (5 bases). In germline, CDR1 is SGHDT, CDR2 YYEEEE. The CDR3 length is 15 residues. V was clipped by 0 bases and J by 3 bases, with 10 bases between them. The CDR3 is CASSLVGGYNQPQHF. The CDR3 DNA follows: TGTGCCAGCAGCTTGGTTGGGGGATACAATCAGCCCCAGCATTTT.

The gene calls are TRBV11-2 and TRBJ2-6; no definite D call. The germline V gene has CDR1 SGHAT and CDR2 FQNNGV. The CDR3 extends over 16 amino acids. V was cut by 1 base and J by 1 base, with 8 bases left in between. The CDR3 region is CASSLGTGSGANVLTF. The CDR3 DNA is TGTGCCAGCAGCTTAGGAACCGGGTCTGGGGCCAACGTCCTGACTTTC.

For the CDR3, the DNA is TGTGCCAGCAGCTTAAATCTAGCGGGAATTGGTCAAGAGACCCAGTACTTC. The encoded protein is CASSLNLAGIGQETQYF. J is TRBJ2-5 and V is TRBV7-8, with 9 nucleotides matching TRBD2. V lost 2 bases, J lost 2 bases, and 9 bases stayed unmatched. The CDR3 runs 17 residues. Germline CDR1 is SGHVS and CDR2 is FQNEAQ.

This clone was detected only a few times. V is TRBV7-3 and J is TRBJ2-1; unclear D gene. V was clipped by 6 bases and J by 4 bases, with 13 bases between them. CDR3 length: 14 amino acids. Germline V gene sequence: CDR1 SGHTA, CDR2 FQGTGA. The chain's CDR3 is CASSPEGWYNEQFF. CDR3 coding DNA: TGTGCCAGCAGTCCCGAAGGATGGTACAATGAGCAGTTCTTC.

CDR3 sequence reads: CASSPLYNEQFF. In DNA form, the CDR3 reads TGTGCCAGCAGCCCTCTATACAATGAGCAGTTCTTC. The chain recombines TRBV6-1 with TRBJ2-1; D gene uncertain. V gave up 6 bases and J gave up 4 bases, with 7 bases separating them. Germline V gene data show CDR1 as MNHNS and CDR2 as SASEGT. The CDR3 is 12 residues long.

As regards this clone: At one end the junction does not follow the germline gene, possibly because of a read error. The chain joins TRBV7-7 to TRBJ2-2, with unresolved D. Germline CDR1 SSHAT, CDR2 FNYEAQ (reference sequence). The CDR3 runs to 13 residues. The CDR3 spells CASSLDHGGELFF. CDR3 coding DNA: TGTGCTAGCAGCTTAGACCATGGGGGGGAGCTGTTTTTT.

The gene calls are TRBV11-2 and TRBJ1-2, with unresolved D. The CDR3 contains 14 residues. Trimming left V 4 bases short and J 4 bases short, with 13 bases between. Germline CDR1 and CDR2: SGHAT and FQNNGV. The CDR3 is CASSSDPTFYGYTF. Here the CDR3 DNA reads TGTGCCAGCAGCTCAGATCCAACCTTCTATGGCTACACCTTC.

This clone has a single count. The chain joins TRBV11-1 to TRBJ2-1; TRBD2 matches 8 bases. The CDR3 loop spans 14 amino acids. Trimming cost V 2 bases and J 3 bases; bases outside gene matches: 0. The germline gives CDR1 SGHAT, CDR2 FQDESV (reference sequence). The CDR3 region has the DNA TGTGCCAGCAGCTTAAGCGGGAGCTACAATGAGCAGTTCTTC. Translated: CASSLSGSYNEQFF.

The V gene is TRBV29-1, the J gene TRBJ2-3, with D perhaps TRBD1 (5 bases). This CDR3 region has 12 residues. Germline V gene lookup returns CDR1 SQVTM and CDR2 ANQGSEA. Trimming took 5 bases from V and 9 from J, leaving 15 bases between them. In nucleotides, the CDR3 is TGCAGCGTTAGGGGCTCCTATGTGACGCAGTATTTT. Translating it yields CSVRGSYVTQYF.

This clone was recorded a few times. The sample holds other DNA sequences that translate to the same CDR3. The rearrangement links TRBV9 to TRBJ2-1; D may correspond to TRBD1 or TRBD2 (5 bases each). The CDR3 runs 15 residues. Trimming pared 0 bases from V and 1 base from J, leaving 8 bases between. Germline V gene sequence: CDR1 SGDLS, CDR2 YYNGEE. The CDR3, as DNA: TGTGCCAGCAGCGTAGGGGGGAATTCCTACAATGAGCAGTTCTTC. It encodes CASSVGGNSYNEQFF.

The chain couples TRBV2 to TRBJ1-2; TRBD1 matches at 8 bases. Trimming took 3 bases from V and 5 from J; bases not matched to a gene: 11. Germline loops: CDR1 SNHLY, CDR2 FYNNEI. The CDR3 consists of 16 residues. The DNA for the CDR3 is TGTGCCAGCAGTGAGCAGGGGGCGCCCCCCATTTATGGCTACACCTTC. Translating it yields CASSEQGAPPIYGYTF.

The V gene is TRBV7-2, the J gene TRBJ2-3, with 7 bases fitting TRBD1. The ends lost 2 bases at V and 2 bases at J; junction bases unmatched: 4. The germline CDR1 and CDR2 sequences are SGHTA and FQGNSA. CDR3 length: 15 residues. The CDR3 bases are TGTGCCAGCAGCTTATCGGGACAGCACACAGATACGCAGTATTTT. Residues: CASSLSGQHTDTQYF.